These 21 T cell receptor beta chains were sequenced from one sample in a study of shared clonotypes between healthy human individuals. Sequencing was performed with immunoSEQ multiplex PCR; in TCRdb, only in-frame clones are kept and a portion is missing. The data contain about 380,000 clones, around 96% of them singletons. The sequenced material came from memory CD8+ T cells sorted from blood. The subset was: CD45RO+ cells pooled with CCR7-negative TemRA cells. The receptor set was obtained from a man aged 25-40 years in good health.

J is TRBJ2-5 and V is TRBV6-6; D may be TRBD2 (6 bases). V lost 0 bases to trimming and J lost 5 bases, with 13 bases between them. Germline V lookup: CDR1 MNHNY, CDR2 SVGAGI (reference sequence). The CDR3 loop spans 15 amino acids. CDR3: CASSYSSGGVETQYF. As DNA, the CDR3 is TGTGCCAGCAGTTACTCCTCAGGAGGGGTGGAGACCCAGTACTTC.

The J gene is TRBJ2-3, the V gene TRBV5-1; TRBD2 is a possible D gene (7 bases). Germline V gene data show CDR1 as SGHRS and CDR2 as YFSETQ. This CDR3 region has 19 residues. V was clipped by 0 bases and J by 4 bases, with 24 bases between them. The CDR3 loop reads CASSLAGGPVSTRPDTQYF. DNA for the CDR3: TGCGCCAGCAGCTTGGCCGGGGGGCCAGTGTCAACCCGGCCAGATACGCAGTATTTT.

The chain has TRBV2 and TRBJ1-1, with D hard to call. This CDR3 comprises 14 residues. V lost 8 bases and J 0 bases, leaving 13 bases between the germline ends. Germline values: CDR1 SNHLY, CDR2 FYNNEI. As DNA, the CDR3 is TGTGCCAGCTCTACCCGGGTTTTGAACACTGAAGCTTTCTTT. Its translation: CASSTRVLNTEAFF.

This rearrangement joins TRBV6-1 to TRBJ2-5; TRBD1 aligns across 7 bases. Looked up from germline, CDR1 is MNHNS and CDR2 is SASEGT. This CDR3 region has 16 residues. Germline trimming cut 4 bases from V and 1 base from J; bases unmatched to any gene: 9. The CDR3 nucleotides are TGTGCCAGCAGTGGAGGGGACAGTATCACCCAAGAGACCCAGTACTTC. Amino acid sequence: CASSGGDSITQETQYF.

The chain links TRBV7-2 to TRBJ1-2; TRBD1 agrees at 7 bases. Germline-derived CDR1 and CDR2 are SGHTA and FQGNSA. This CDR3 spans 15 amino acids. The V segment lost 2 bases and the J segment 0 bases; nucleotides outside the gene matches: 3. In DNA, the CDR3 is TGTGCCAGCAGCTTAAGGACAGGCGCTAACTATGGCTACACCTTC. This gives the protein CASSLRTGANYGYTF. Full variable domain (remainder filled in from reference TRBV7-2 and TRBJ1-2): GAGVSQSPSNKVTEKGKDVELRCDPISGHTALYWYRQSLGQGLEFLIYFQGNSAPDKSGLPSDRFSAERTGGSVSTLTIQRTQQEDSAVYLCASSLRTGANYGYTFGSGTRLTVV.

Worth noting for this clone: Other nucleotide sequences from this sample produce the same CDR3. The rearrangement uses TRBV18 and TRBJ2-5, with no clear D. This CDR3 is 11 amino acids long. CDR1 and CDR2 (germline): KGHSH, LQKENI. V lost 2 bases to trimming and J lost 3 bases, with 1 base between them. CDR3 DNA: TGTGCCAGCTCACCAAAAGAGACCCAGTACTTC. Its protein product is CASSPKETQYF.

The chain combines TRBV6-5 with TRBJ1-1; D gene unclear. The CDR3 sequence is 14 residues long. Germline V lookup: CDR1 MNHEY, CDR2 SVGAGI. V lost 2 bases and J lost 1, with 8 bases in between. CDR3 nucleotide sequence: TGTGCCAGCAGTTACAACCGACAGAACACTGAAGCTTTCTTT. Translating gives CASSYNRQNTEAFF.

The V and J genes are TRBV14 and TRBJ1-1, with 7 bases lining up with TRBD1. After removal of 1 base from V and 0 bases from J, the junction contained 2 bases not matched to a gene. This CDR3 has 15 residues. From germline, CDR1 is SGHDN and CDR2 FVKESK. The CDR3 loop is CASSQGGTVNTEAFF. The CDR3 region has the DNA TGTGCCAGCAGCCAAGGAGGGACAGTGAACACTGAAGCTTTCTTT.

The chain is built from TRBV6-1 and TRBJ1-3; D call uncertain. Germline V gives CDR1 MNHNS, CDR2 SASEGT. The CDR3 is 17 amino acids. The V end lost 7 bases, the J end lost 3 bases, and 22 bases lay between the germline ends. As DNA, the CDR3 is TGTGCCAGCAATGGAGCACGGATCTTTGGGTTTGGAAACACCATATATTTT. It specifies CASNGARIFGFGNTIYF.

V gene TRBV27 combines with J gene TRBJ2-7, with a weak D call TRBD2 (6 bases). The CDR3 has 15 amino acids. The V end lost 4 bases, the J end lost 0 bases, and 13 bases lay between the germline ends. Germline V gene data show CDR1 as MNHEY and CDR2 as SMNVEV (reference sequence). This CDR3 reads CASSSGLTYSYEQYF. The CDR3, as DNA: TGTGCCAGCAGTTCCGGACTAACCTACTCCTACGAGCAGTACTTC.

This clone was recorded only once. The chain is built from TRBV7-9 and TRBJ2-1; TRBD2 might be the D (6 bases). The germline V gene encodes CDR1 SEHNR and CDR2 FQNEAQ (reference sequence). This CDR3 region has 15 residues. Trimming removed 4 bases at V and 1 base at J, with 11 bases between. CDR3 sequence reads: CASSSHAGSYNEQFF. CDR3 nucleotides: TGTGCCAGCAGCTCGCACGCGGGATCCTACAATGAGCAGTTCTTC. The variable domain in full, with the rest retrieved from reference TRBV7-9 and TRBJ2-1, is DTGVSQNPRHKITKRGQNVTFRCDPISEHNRLYWYRQTLGQGPEFLTYFQNEAQLEKSRLLSDRFSAERPKGSFSTLEIQRTEQGDSAMYLCASSSHAGSYNEQFFGPGTRLTVL.

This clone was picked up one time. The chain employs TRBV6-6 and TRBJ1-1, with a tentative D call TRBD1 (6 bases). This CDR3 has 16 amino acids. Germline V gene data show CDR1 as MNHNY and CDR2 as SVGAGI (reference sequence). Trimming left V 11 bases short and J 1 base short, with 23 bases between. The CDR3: CAARGSGTFANTEAFF. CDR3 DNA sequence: TGTGCCGCCAGAGGGTCAGGGACATTTGCGAACACTGAAGCTTTCTTT.

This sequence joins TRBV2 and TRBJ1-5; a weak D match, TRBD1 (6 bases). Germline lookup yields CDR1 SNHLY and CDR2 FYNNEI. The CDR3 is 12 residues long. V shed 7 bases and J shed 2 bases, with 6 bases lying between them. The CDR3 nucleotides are TGTGCCAGCACAGGGGGCAATCAGCCCCAGCATTTT. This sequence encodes CASTGGNQPQHF.

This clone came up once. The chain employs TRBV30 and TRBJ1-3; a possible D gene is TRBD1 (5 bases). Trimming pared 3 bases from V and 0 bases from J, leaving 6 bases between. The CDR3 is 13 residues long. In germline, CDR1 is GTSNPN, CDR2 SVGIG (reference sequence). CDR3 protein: CAWRDNSGNTIYF. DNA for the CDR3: TGTGCCTGGAGGGACAACTCTGGAAACACCATATATTTT.

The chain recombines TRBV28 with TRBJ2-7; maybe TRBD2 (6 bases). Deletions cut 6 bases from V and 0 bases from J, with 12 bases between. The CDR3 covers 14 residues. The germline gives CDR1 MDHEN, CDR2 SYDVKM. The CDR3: CASRPAGVSYEQYF. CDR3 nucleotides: TGTGCCAGCAGGCCAGCGGGTGTCTCCTACGAGCAGTACTTC.

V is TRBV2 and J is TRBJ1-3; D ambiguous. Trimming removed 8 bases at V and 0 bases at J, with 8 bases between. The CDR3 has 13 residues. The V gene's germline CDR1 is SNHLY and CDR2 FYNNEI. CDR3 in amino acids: CASETVSGNTIYF. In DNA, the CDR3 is TGTGCCAGCGAAACGGTCTCTGGAAACACCATATATTTT.

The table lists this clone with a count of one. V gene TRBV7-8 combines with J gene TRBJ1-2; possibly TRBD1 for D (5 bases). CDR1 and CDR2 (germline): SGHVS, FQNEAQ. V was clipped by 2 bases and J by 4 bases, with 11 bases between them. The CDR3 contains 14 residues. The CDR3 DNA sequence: TGTGCCAGCAGCTTAAGAGGTCAGGGCTATGGCTACACCTTC. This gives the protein CASSLRGQGYGYTF.

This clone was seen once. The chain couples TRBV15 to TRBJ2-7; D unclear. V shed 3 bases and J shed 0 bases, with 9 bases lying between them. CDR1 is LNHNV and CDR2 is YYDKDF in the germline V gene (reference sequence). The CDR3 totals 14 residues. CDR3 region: CATSRTASSYEQYF. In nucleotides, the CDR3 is TGTGCCACCAGCAGGACGGCCAGCTCCTACGAGCAGTACTTC.

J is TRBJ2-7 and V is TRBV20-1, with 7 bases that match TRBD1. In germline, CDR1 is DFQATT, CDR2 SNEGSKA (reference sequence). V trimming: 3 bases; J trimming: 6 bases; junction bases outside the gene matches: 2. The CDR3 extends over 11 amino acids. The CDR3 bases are TGCAGTGCTAGTCCAGGGGGCGAGCAGTACTTC. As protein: CSASPGGEQYF.

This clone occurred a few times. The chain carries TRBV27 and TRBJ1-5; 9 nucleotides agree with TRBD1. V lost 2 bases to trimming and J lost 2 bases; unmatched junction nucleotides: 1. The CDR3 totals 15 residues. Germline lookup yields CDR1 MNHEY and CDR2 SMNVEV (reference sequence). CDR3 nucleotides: TGTGCCAGCAGTTTACGGACAGGGGGCAATCAGCCCCAGCATTTT. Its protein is CASSLRTGGNQPQHF.

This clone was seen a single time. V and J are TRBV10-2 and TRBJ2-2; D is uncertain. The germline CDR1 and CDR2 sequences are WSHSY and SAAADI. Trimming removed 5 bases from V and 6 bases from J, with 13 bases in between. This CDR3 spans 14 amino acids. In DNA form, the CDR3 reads TGCGCCAGCAGTATCATAGTGGAAGCCGGGGAGCTGTTTTTT. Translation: CASSIIVEAGELFF.